Presented here are 21 T cell receptor beta chains from one specimen sequenced in a study of shared clonotypes between healthy human individuals (dated by TCRdb to 2018 to 2020). The library was obtained by the immunoSEQ multiplex PCR assay. What TCRdb holds here is the immuneACCESS table cut down to in-frame rearrangements. Part of the clones is not present; checked against another copy, under half of the missing clones reflect an unresolved V gene, and the others are unexplained. The sample profile shows about 710,000 clones; 72% of them were found once. The top ten constitute about 1.7% of the sample. Sequencing was done on a sample of memory CD4+ T cells sorted from blood. The intended sense of this specimen's cell subset or site label: CD45RA-negative fraction. These TCRs come from a woman under 40 in good health.

This clone appeared a single time. V usage is TRBV7-3 and J usage is TRBJ2-2; 9 bases fit TRBD1. The CDR3 sequence is 14 residues long. CDR1 and CDR2 (germline): SGHTA, FQGTGA. V shed 10 bases and J 4 bases; nucleotides not matched to a gene: 7. CDR3 residues: CATSTGGATGELFF. CDR3 nucleotides: TGTGCCACTTCGACAGGGGGGGCCACCGGGGAGCTGTTTTTT.

The chain combines TRBV7-9 with TRBJ1-1; 10 bases are a match to TRBD1. Germline loops: CDR1 SEHNR, CDR2 FQNEAQ (reference sequence). The V gene end was trimmed by 0 bases and the J gene end by 5 bases; junction bases not matched to a gene: 3. This CDR3 is 15 amino acids long. CDR3 coding DNA: TGTGCCAGCAGCTTAGCGACAGGGGGCAGGACTGAAGCTTTCTTT. Translated: CASSLATGGRTEAFF.

The chain carries TRBV20-1 and TRBJ1-4; D remains ambiguous. The CDR3 consists of 11 residues. Per germline, CDR1 DFQATT and CDR2 SNEGSKA (reference sequence). Between the trimmed V and J ends, which lost 3 bases and 5 bases, there was a span of 4 bases. The CDR3 DNA is TGCAGTGCTAGTTTGAATGAAAAACTGTTTTTT. Its translation is CSASLNEKLFF.

CDR3 loop: CSVEDGQGTEAFF. Written as DNA, the CDR3 is TGCAGCGTTGAAGATGGACAGGGCACTGAAGCTTTCTTT. The rearrangement joins TRBV29-1 to TRBJ1-1; 8 bases are a match to TRBD1. Unmatched junction bases numbered 1, after V lost 0 bases and J lost 4 bases. Per germline, CDR1 SQVTM and CDR2 ANQGSEA. The CDR3 consists of 13 residues.

This rearrangement joins TRBV11-2 to TRBJ2-5, with TRBD2 matching 11 bases. With the DNA end fitting TRBJ2-7 better, the J assignment may be wrong. The CDR3 consists of 15 residues. Germline V gene data show CDR1 as SGHAT and CDR2 as FQNNGV. This CDR3 reads CASSKSSGRSYEQYF. DNA of the CDR3: TGTGCCAGCAGCAAATCTAGCGGGAGGTCCTACGAGCAGTACTTC.

The V call is TRBV15, the J call TRBJ2-7; 9 nucleotides line up with TRBD2. The CDR3 runs to 14 residues. V dropped 8 bases and J dropped 4; count of bases not matched to a gene: 9. Germline-derived CDR1 and CDR2 are LNHNV and YYDKDF (reference sequence). Written as DNA, the CDR3 is TGTGCCACCGGGGCGGGAGGGAATTTGTACGAGCAGTACTTC. It specifies CATGAGGNLYEQYF.

This sequence joins TRBV7-2 and TRBJ2-7; 7 positions agree with TRBD1. The CDR3 covers 16 residues. V was pared by 1 base and J by 0 bases, with 6 bases of the junction left unmatched. Germline V gives CDR1 SGHTA, CDR2 FQGNSA. CDR3: CASSLVLQGSSYEQYF. The CDR3 DNA follows: TGTGCCAGCAGCTTAGTTTTACAGGGGAGCTCCTACGAGCAGTACTTC.

The chain combines TRBV21-1 with TRBJ1-5; the tabulated D call, TRBD1, remains unverified against the DNA. TRBV21-1 is a pseudogene locus. CDR3 length: 18 residues. The CDR3 coding sequence is TGTGCCAGCAGCAGAAGGACAGGGACAATCTTGGATGATCAGCCCCAGCATTTT. It codes for CASSRRTGTILDDQPQHF.

A single count supports this clone. The CDR3 region is CASSKETGGTYNEQFF. The CDR3 DNA sequence: TGTGCCAGCAGCAAAGAGACGGGGGGTACCTACAATGAGCAGTTCTTC. V is TRBV7-3 and J is TRBJ2-1, with 7 positions matching TRBD2. This CDR3 is 16 amino acids long. The germline gives CDR1 SGHTA, CDR2 FQGTGA. Trimming at V came to 5 bases and at J to 2 bases, leaving 9 bases not matched to a gene.

The chain uses TRBV15 and TRBJ2-1, with TRBD1 identical over 9 bases. The CDR3 has 14 residues. Germline CDR1 reads LNHNV; CDR2 reads YYDKDF (reference sequence). Trimming removed 2 bases from V and 5 bases from J; junction bases left unmatched: 1. The CDR3: CATSRRTGDNEQFF. The CDR3 bases are TGTGCCACCAGCAGACGGACAGGGGACAATGAGCAGTTCTTC.

CDR3 protein: CASSIVRQPQHF. CDR3 DNA sequence: TGTGCCAGTAGTATAGTGCGTCAGCCCCAGCATTTT. The chain employs TRBV19 and TRBJ1-5; no clear D gene. CDR1 and CDR2 (germline): LNHDA, SQIVND (reference sequence). V lost 1 base and J 6 bases, leaving 4 bases between the germline ends. CDR3 size: 12 residues.

This sequence joins TRBV5-6 and TRBJ2-1; a possible D gene is TRBD1 (5 bases). This CDR3 has 11 residues. Trimming removed 2 bases from V and 10 bases from J, with 7 bases in between. Germline V CDR1 and CDR2: SGHDT, YYEEEE. The CDR3 reads CASSFWGEQFF. CDR3 coding DNA: TGTGCCAGCAGCTTCTGGGGCGAGCAGTTCTTC.

The chain joins TRBV19 to TRBJ2-1, with TRBD2 identical over 13 bases. The CDR3 length is 15 residues. V was pared by 6 bases and J by 9 bases, with 8 bases of the junction left unmatched. Looked up from germline, CDR1 is LNHDA and CDR2 is SQIVND (reference sequence). The CDR3 nucleotides read TGTGCCAGTAGACAACTAGCGGGAGGGCCGGGTGAGCAGTTCTTC. Amino acids: CASRQLAGGPGEQFF. Full variable domain (rest looked up from reference TRBV19 and TRBJ2-1): DGGITQSPKYLFRKEGQNVTLSCEQNLNHDAMYWYRQDPGQGLRLIYYSQIVNDFQKGDIAEGYSVSREKKESFPLTVTSAQKNPTAFYLCASRQLAGGPGEQFFGPGTRLTVL.

V gene TRBV2 combines with J gene TRBJ2-1; unclear D gene. This CDR3 is 14 amino acids long. Germline V lookup: CDR1 SNHLY, CDR2 FYNNEI. V was pared by 3 bases and J by 8 bases, with 14 bases between. The CDR3 nucleotides read TGTGCCAGCAGTGAGAGTCGGCAGGTGGATGAGCAGTTCTTC. It yields the protein CASSESRQVDEQFF.

V is TRBV5-1 and J is TRBJ2-7, with TRBD1 as a possible D gene (6 bases). Trimming shortened V by 5 bases and J by 3 bases, and 15 bases separated the two germline ends. The CDR3 contains 14 residues. Per the germline V gene, CDR1 is SGHRS and CDR2 is YFSETQ. The CDR3 spells CASSEGDRLYEQYF. The CDR3 nucleotides read TGCGCCAGCAGTGAGGGGGATCGTCTCTACGAGCAGTACTTC.

This sequence joins TRBV9 and TRBJ2-3; 12 bases fit TRBD2. The CDR3 is made up of 17 amino acids. Trimming cost V 2 bases and J 3 bases; bases outside gene matches: 7. Germline V gene lookup returns CDR1 SGDLS and CDR2 YYNGEE. The CDR3, as DNA: TGTGCCAGCAGCGTGGGGCTAGCGGGAGGGGGTACAGATACGCAGTATTTT. It translates to CASSVGLAGGGTDTQYF.

This chain connects TRBV18 to TRBJ2-7; the D gene could be TRBD1 or TRBD2 (6 bases each). The CDR3 contains 15 residues. Germline V CDR1 and CDR2: KGHSH, LQKENI. V lost 3 bases and J lost 0, with 12 bases in between. In nucleotides, the CDR3 is TGTGCCAGCTCACCCCCGGGGGCCTTCTCCTACGAGCAGTACTTC. The encoded protein is CASSPPGAFSYEQYF.

The CDR3 loop is CATSSGGSANQPQHF. Written as DNA, the CDR3 is TGTGCCACCAGCAGTGGGGGCAGCGCGAATCAGCCCCAGCATTTT. The chain employs TRBV15 and TRBJ1-5, with a weak D call TRBD1 (6 bases). V was trimmed by 3 bases and J by 4 bases, leaving 13 bases between them. This CDR3 is built from 15 residues. Germline CDR1 reads LNHNV; CDR2 reads YYDKDF (reference sequence).

This clone occurred a few times. CDR3 region: CASHFSGTHTGELFF. CDR3 bases: TGCGCCAGCCACTTTTCCGGGACCCACACCGGGGAGCTGTTTTTT. This chain connects TRBV5-1 to TRBJ2-2; D is possibly TRBD1 or TRBD2 (5 bases each). This CDR3 is built from 15 residues. Trimming took off 7 bases at V and 3 bases at J, with 16 bases between the two ends. Germline V gene sequence: CDR1 SGHRS, CDR2 YFSETQ.

V is TRBV2 and J is TRBJ2-3, with 7 bases matching TRBD2. The trim removed 7 bases at V and 1 base at J, leaving 2 bases unmatched. Germline CDR1 reads SNHLY; CDR2 reads FYNNEI. This CDR3 contains 13 residues. The CDR3 sequence is CASKLAGTDTQYF. CDR3 coding DNA: TGTGCCAGCAAGCTAGCGGGCACAGATACGCAGTATTTT.

V is TRBV7-3 and J is TRBJ2-3; a weak D match, TRBD2 (6 bases). Trimming left V 2 bases short and J 2 bases short, with 11 bases between. CDR3 length equals 15 residues. Germline loops: CDR1 SGHTA, CDR2 FQGTGA. DNA for the CDR3: TGTGCCAGCAGCTTATCGGGGAGGTACACAGATACGCAGTATTTT. It specifies CASSLSGRYTDTQYF. Supplemented by reference TRBV7-3 and TRBJ2-3, the full variable domain reads GAGVSQTPSNKVTEKGKYVELRCDPISGHTALYWYRQSLGQGPEFLIYFQGTGAADDSGLPNDRFFAVRPEGSVSTLKIQRTERGDSAVYLCASSLSGRYTDTQYFGPGTRLTVL.